This TCR beta chain was found in a study of cytomegalovirus exposure and HLA in healthy donors (dated 2017 in TCRdb). About the full investigation: An earlier analysis of some 500 of the donors reported roughly 300 Gb of sequence data and more than 90 million unique TCR beta sequences from about 200 million T cells. An early release covering just under 650 HLA-typed donors comprised approximately 300 gigabases of sequencing data and approximately 80 million unique TCR sequences. Of the 300 to 500 genotyped donors, roughly 76% were placed in the genetic ancestry cluster associated with self-reported Caucasian donors. The study was designed to test whether signatures of past pathogen exposure could be identified by cataloging public T cell receptors. The study used immunosequencing to profile the T cell repertoires of approximately 690 subjects and linked those repertoires to cytomegalovirus serostatus. Along with the roughly 610-subject first cohort, a separate validation cohort of some 130 different subjects was used. To predict cytomegalovirus infection status, the study combined high-throughput TCR immunosequencing, statistical association of individual TCRs with disease status, and machine learning. A later analysis re-analyzed previously published TCR beta repertoires from about 730 donors and added high-resolution HLA genotyping to study TCR occurrence patterns. Rather than drawing on any new phenotypic data, the later analysis identified candidate immune exposures from TCR beta sequences and the way those sequences occurred across donors. In an earlier analysis of over 550 of the donors, high-throughput TCR beta sequencing was used to judge whether each TCR beta V gene segment behaved as functional or pseudogenic. Donor age, sex, ethnicity and CMV serostatus were compiled alongside the repertoire data. A later genetic analysis used genome-wide SNP genotypes for about three fifths of the 666 donors, treating that subset as a discovery cohort. Every discovery cohort repertoire had been produced on one sequencing platform. HLA typing covered class I and class II loci at four-digit resolution. The number of typed donors differed by locus: roughly 629-630 for A, B, C, DRB1 and DQB1; approximately 540 for DQA1; 600 to 610 for DPA1; and some 430 for DPB1. A few DR-DQ haplotypes were treated as single units for association and clustering because of strong linkage in the cohort. Across approximately 400 genotyped donors of the cohort, an average of about 240,000 unique TCR beta nucleotide sequences per donor were sequenced, and approximately 17% of those sequences were non-productive.

Broader findings and caveats from the paper: The only immune exposure information available for the cohort was CMV serostatus. An association between a missense DCLRE1C variant and V-gene and J-gene trimming of TCR beta chains was found in a later genetic analysis and replicated in an independent cohort. According to the authors, the approach could potentially be generalized to other disease states and immunological phenotypes. A cluster of highly shared sequence variants was judged likely to represent a technical artifact of the sequencing pipeline. In a later analysis, most CMV-associated TCR beta chains were found to appear HLA-restricted, with HLA associations seemingly driven largely by CMV exposure. The classifier was reported to diagnose cytomegalovirus status with high specificity and sensitivity in both the original and validation cohorts. In a later analysis, the rate of TCR association differed among HLA loci, with DRB1 alleles having the most associated TCRs and HLA-C alleles having the fewest. Most TCR sequences were observed very rarely across donors, whereas some public TCRs were present in many individuals. Several of the top co-occurrence clusters appeared to be linked to parvovirus B19, influenza, CMV and Epstein-Barr virus, according to a later analysis. The study listed approximately 150 TCR beta chains as associated with cytomegalovirus. HLA typing was unavailable for some donors at each locus, so association tests used only the typed subset. When HLA alleles, especially DR and DQ, strongly co-occurred, TCR associations were difficult to assign to individual alleles. In an earlier analysis of some 640 of the donors, most TCR beta V segments were observed in productive rearrangements about 87% or about 30% of the time, broadly matching IMGT annotations. A later analysis associated about 18,000 TCR beta sequences with specific HLA alleles at a false discovery rate of 0.05. Because the 87-base-pair reads could not distinguish some IMGT-functional V segments, including TRBV6-2 and TRBV6-3, those segments were excluded. In vitro tests confirmed that a few of the cytomegalovirus-associated TCR beta chains recognize cytomegalovirus antigens. Linkage disequilibrium might explain the correlated functional status among segregating V segments, but an unknown experimental factor could not be ruled out. Because counts were too low, fewer than 20 rarely observed V segments, including chromosome 9 orphons, were excluded from the earlier analysis of roughly 580 of the donors. In a later analysis, HLA-associated TCR beta chains showed more clonal expansion and lower generation probabilities than non-associated chains that were equally common. According to a later genetic analysis, donors in an Asian-associated ancestry cluster had fewer N-insertions in productive TCRs than the approximately 630-donor mean. This cohort had only TCR beta chains sequenced, and the lack of alpha or paired-chain data limited which features could be detected. A further reported finding was that TCR beta sequences accurately predicted the HLA-A and HLA-B alleles for most subjects in the first cohort. Presence/absence analyses assumed roughly uniform sequencing depth across donors, an assumption that may not hold.

The cohort comprised hundreds of healthy bone marrow donors. All cohort members were sampled while nominally healthy, although unrecorded immune exposures were likely present. The donor tested CMV seronegative and was one of the 352 seronegative cohort members. Every donor gave a peripheral blood sample, and the peripheral blood mononuclear cells from that sample were used for TCR beta sequencing. Genomic DNA was extracted from the blood cell samples with the Qiagen DNeasy Blood Extraction Kit. Library prep was done by the immunoSEQ multiplex PCR assay. For the multiplex PCR, a mixture combining 60 forward primers for TCR Vbeta segments and 13 reverse primers for TCR Jbeta segments was used. The CDR3 region of rearranged TCR beta genes was amplified from genomic DNA by a multiplex PCR assay. Amplified TCR beta libraries were sequenced as 87-base-pair reads on the Illumina HiSeq System. The paper's processing steps were these. In a later analysis, 70 million to 95 million unique TCR beta chains were counted across the 650 to 700 repertoires, and around 11 million of these chains were shared by at least two donors. To remove PCR and sequencing errors, raw reads were error-corrected and collapsed into unique sequences using a nearest-neighbor algorithm that merged closely related sequences. To assign V, D and J gene segments, CDR3 sequences were aligned to IMGT reference sequences. For a sequence to be retained, a match of at least six nucleotides was required to both a V gene segment and a J gene segment. A rearrangement counted as productive if the CDR3 had no stop codons and remained in frame with V and J, and every other rearrangement counted as non-productive. CDR3 was defined by IMGT convention, running from the second conserved V-encoded cysteine to the conserved J-encoded phenylalanine. The earlier analysis of 500 to 600 of the donors excluded sequences that lacked an unambiguous match to a single V gene segment. An earlier analysis of some 610 of the donors called V segments functional above 56.7% productive rearrangements and segregating when the between-donor standard deviation exceeded 5%. A statistical classification framework was built to diagnose cytomegalovirus status from the catalog of TCR beta chain sequences. A later analysis assigned V and J genes by comparing TCR nucleotide sequences with IMGT/GENE-DB human TR gene sequences. A later analysis assigned CDR3 sequences and most-parsimonious VDJ recombination scenarios with the TCRdist pipeline. In a later analysis, every TCR beta chain was defined by the combination of its CDR3 amino acid sequence and its V-gene family, and reads without a unique V-gene family were dropped. To address suspected cross-contamination and a sequencing artifact, a later analysis removed several hundred highly shared, low-generation-probability nucleotide sequences. In a later analysis, a clonal expansion index for each public chain was calculated from normalized within-repertoire ranks of inferred template counts. In a later analysis, generation probabilities were computed with a VDJ recombination model fitted to out-of-frame rearrangements, and the resulting probabilities were checked against IGoR. In a later analysis, hypergeometric tests were used to score TCR-TCR, TCR-HLA and TCR-CMV co-occurrence, with a repertoire-size bias correction applied to TCR pairs. In a later analysis, false discovery rates were estimated by permuting HLA or CMV assignments 20 times. In a later analysis, co-occurring TCRs were grouped with DBSCAN, and TCRdist sequence similarity was added when clustering was performed within HLA-allele-positive subsets. Repertoires with fewer than 30,000 or more than 120,000 public chains, plus five repertoires with anomalous nucleotide sharing, were excluded from co-occurrence clustering. Here the immuneACCESS table is served through TCRdb, limited to in-frame sequences with V and J called. Missing clones are a known gap in these copies; in checked studies unresolved V genes cover under half, and the rest lacks a known reason. The DNA was the basis for D and trimming; V, J and clone size are from that table. In all, the sample holds roughly 180,000 clones, and 76% of those were seen once. Around 1.5% of the sample rests with the top ten.

Of note for this clone: Its antigen has not been determined. It has no much larger one-base neighbor in the sample; base qualities were not kept.

According to the germline V gene (reference sequence), CDR1 reads MNHEY and CDR2 reads SMNVEV. The CDR3 runs 14 residues from the cysteine to the phenylalanine. Here the CDR3 DNA is all that survives: 42 bases in frame from base 1. A distance of 10 bases separates the germline ends of V and J, which lose 3 bases and 7 bases respectively. The sequencing input was PBMCs. This clonotype originated in a man aged 18 to 29 in good health and CMV-seronegative. This chain joins TRBV27 to TRBJ1-6; TRBD1 is possibly the D segment (5 matching bases). The sequenced DNA: TGTGCCAGCAGTTTGAAGGGGCCGAATTCACCCCTCCACTTT. Translated, this is CASSLKGPNSPLHF.